A selection of T cell receptor beta chains follows, all from one sample in a study of neurological immune-mediated disorders. In TCRdb, the 5' RACE reads were re-called with MiXCR into one record per CDR3 protein. The repertoire holds tens of thousands of distinct CDR3 sequences, nearly 7.5% seen once, with about 4.5% in the top ten. Sequences were obtained from PBMCs. These receptors came from a woman aged 40 to 50 in good health. Both conserved end residues are part of each CDR3. D genes are given only for firm matches. Only part of the rows carry a size: once, few, many, or a class if the clone is expanded.

>many|TRBV6-5|TRBJ1-5|-
CASRGDYNQPQHF
TGTGCCAGCAGGGGGGATTACAATCAGCCCCAGCATTTT
>many|TRBV10-3|TRBJ1-2|-
CAITEHSGAEGYTF
TGTGCCATCACTGAACACTCAGGGGCGGAAGGCTACACCTTC
>many|TRBV7-9|TRBJ2-2|-
CASSLKKGDTGELFF
TGTGCCAGCAGCTTAAAGAAGGGGGACACCGGGGAGCTGTTTTTT
>few|TRBV19|TRBJ1-2|TRBD1
CASSEFGRDRVNYGYTF
TGTGCCAGTAGTGAGTTCGGTCGGGACAGGGTTAACTATGGCTACACCTTC
>many|TRBV27|TRBJ2-4|TRBD2
CASGSSGGESF
TGTGCCAGCGGGTCCTCGGGGGGAGAGTCCTTC
>few|TRBV29-1|TRBJ2-1|-
CSVADGHRYNEQFF
TGCAGCGTTGCTGACGGACATCGGTACAATGAGCAGTTCTTC
>many|TRBV27|TRBJ2-7|-
CASSPYSGEQYF
TGTGCCAGCAGTCCCTACAGCGGAGAGCAGTACTTC
>many|TRBV27|TRBJ1-1|-
CASSREENTEAFF
TGTGCCAGCAGTAGGGAGGAGAACACTGAAGCTTTCTTT
>many|TRBV7-2|TRBJ2-2|TRBD1
CASSLARLQGAGELFF
TGTGCCAGCAGCCTAGCCAGACTCCAGGGGGCGGGGGAGCTGTTTTTT
>-|TRBV3-1|TRBJ2-7|TRBD1
CASSRGPYEQYF
TGTGCCAGCAGCAGGGGGCCCTACGAGCAGTACTTC
>many|TRBV29-1|TRBJ2-1|TRBD1
CSVGPRGPNEQFF
TGCAGCGTTGGACCCAGGGGGCCCAATGAGCAGTTCTTC
>many|TRBV28|TRBJ1-1|-
CASSLFSLKDEAFF
TGTGCCAGCAGTTTATTCTCCTTGAAGGATGAAGCTTTCTTT
>many|TRBV7-2|TRBJ2-2|TRBD2
CASSPGLGAGELFF
TGTGCCAGCAGCCCCGGACTAGGGGCCGGGGAGCTGTTTTTT
>-|TRBV12-3/TRBV12-4|TRBJ2-7|TRBD2
CASSSNSGSYEQYF
TGTGCCAGCAGTTCCAATAGCGGGAGTTACGAGCAGTACTTC
>many|TRBV20-1|TRBJ2-1|TRBD2
CSADGEGPDEQFF
TGCAGTGCTGACGGGGAGGGCCCGGATGAGCAGTTCTTC
>many|TRBV2|TRBJ1-6|TRBD1
CASTEGGTGNSPLHF
TGTGCCAGCACCGAAGGGGGGACAGGGAATTCACCCCTCCACTTT
>many|TRBV5-6|TRBJ2-5|-
CASSTSPGRETQYF
TGTGCCAGCAGCACTTCGCCGGGACGGGAGACCCAGTACTTC
>many|TRBV27|TRBJ2-1|TRBD2
CASHGRSSYNEQFF
TGTGCCAGCCACGGGAGGAGCTCCTACAATGAGCAGTTCTTC
>many|TRBV7-2|TRBJ2-3|TRBD2
CASSLDVLAGTRSSTDTQYF
TGTGCCAGCAGCTTAGATGTCCTAGCGGGTACCAGATCTAGCACAGATACGCAGTATTTT
>-|TRBV7-9|TRBJ1-2|-
CASSRPLDGYTF
TGTGCCAGCAGCCGACCGTTGGATGGCTACACCTTC
>few|TRBV7-8|TRBJ1-5|TRBD1
CASSSRDRVGDQPQHF
TGTGCCAGCAGCTCCCGGGACAGGGTGGGTGATCAGCCCCAGCATTTT
>many|TRBV29-1|TRBJ2-1|-
CSGSQRNEQFF
TGCAGCGGGAGCCAGAGGAATGAGCAGTTCTTC
>few|TRBV5-1|TRBJ1-1|TRBD1
CASSSEGAVNTEAFF
TGCGCCAGCAGCTCAGAGGGGGCTGTGAACACTGAAGCTTTCTTT
>many|TRBV7-2|TRBJ2-3|-
CASSSTRGPTDTQYF
TGTGCCAGCAGCTCGACTAGGGGGCCCACAGATACGCAGTATTTT
>many|TRBV12-3/TRBV12-4|TRBJ1-2|-
CASSPRTDFNYGYTF
TGTGCCAGCAGTCCCCGGACAGATTTTAACTATGGCTACACCTTC
>many|TRBV27|TRBJ2-1|TRBD1
CASRTRTGSYNEQFF
TGTGCCAGCAGAACCCGGACAGGCTCCTACAATGAGCAGTTCTTC
>-|TRBV2|TRBJ2-7|TRBD2
CVSSQREYEQYF
TGTGTCAGTAGTCAGCGGGAGTACGAGCAGTACTTC
>many|TRBV5-1|TRBJ2-5|-
CASSFRGPIQETQYF
TGCGCCAGCAGCTTCAGGGGCCCCATCCAAGAGACCCAGTACTTC
>many|TRBV12-3/TRBV12-4|TRBJ1-2|-
CASSLRQAVYGYTF
TGTGCCAGCAGTTTACGCCAGGCCGTCTATGGCTACACCTTC
>many|TRBV5-1|TRBJ2-1|TRBD2
CASSLAGLAGGYNEQFF
TGCGCCAGCAGCTTGGCCGGACTAGCGGGGGGATACAATGAGCAGTTCTTC
>many|TRBV6-2/TRBV6-3|TRBJ2-2|-
CASSLPWINTGELFF
TGTGCCAGCAGTCTCCCGTGGATAAACACCGGGGAGCTGTTTTTT
>many|TRBV3-1|TRBJ1-2|-
CASSPTGYGYGYTF
TGTGCCAGCAGCCCTACAGGGTACGGCTATGGCTACACCTTC
>many|TRBV24-1|TRBJ2-2|TRBD2
CATSDPQGGANTGELFF
TGTGCCACCAGTGACCCCCAGGGAGGGGCGAACACCGGGGAGCTGTTTTTT
>many|TRBV6-5|TRBJ1-5|-
CASRQFGSNQPQHF
TGTGCCAGCCGACAGTTCGGAAGCAATCAGCCCCAGCATTTT
>many|TRBV20-1|TRBJ1-1|-
CSARQYGTPEGWTEAFF
TGCAGTGCTAGACAATACGGGACTCCCGAAGGGTGGACTGAAGCTTTCTTT
>many|TRBV29-1|TRBJ2-7|TRBD2
CSAETSGRYEQYF
TGCAGCGCCGAGACTAGCGGGAGGTACGAGCAGTACTTC
>many|TRBV6-2/TRBV6-3|TRBJ2-1|-
CASSYSRPMSSYNEQFF
TGTGCCAGCAGTTACTCGAGGCCTATGAGCTCCTACAATGAGCAGTTCTTC
>many|TRBV12-3/TRBV12-4|TRBJ1-1|TRBD1
CASSVDRGIDGNTEAFF
TGTGCCAGCAGTGTCGACAGGGGAATCGATGGGAACACTGAAGCTTTCTTT
>many|TRBV28|TRBJ2-7|TRBD2
CASSPRTSVSDEQYF
TGTGCCAGCAGTCCGCGGACTAGCGTCTCCGACGAGCAGTACTTC
>many|TRBV7-9|TRBJ2-1|-
CASSPRVDSYNEQFF
TGTGCCAGCAGCCCCCGTGTGGACAGCTACAATGAGCAGTTCTTC
>few|TRBV6-5|TRBJ1-1|-
CASRITGNTEAFF
TGTGCCAGCAGGATTACAGGGAACACTGAAGCTTTCTTT
>many|TRBV4-1|TRBJ2-1|-
CASSQVRYEQFF
TGCGCCAGCAGCCAAGTGAGGTATGAGCAGTTCTTC
>-|TRBV29-1|TRBJ2-7|-
CSVEGARREQYF
TGCAGCGTTGAAGGTGCCAGAAGGGAGCAGTACTTC
>many|TRBV7-9|TRBJ2-1|TRBD2
CASSYGLAGNEQFF
TGTGCCAGCAGCTATGGACTAGCGGGGAATGAGCAGTTCTTC
>many|TRBV10-3|TRBJ2-5|-
CAISESGGTFGRGTQYF
TGTGCCATCAGTGAGTCTGGGGGGACCTTTGGACGAGGGACCCAGTACTTC
>many|TRBV27|TRBJ1-1|-
CASSSLPNTEAFF
TGTGCCAGCAGTTCCCTCCCGAACACTGAAGCTTTCTTT
>many|TRBV20-1|TRBJ2-5|-
CSAMTGRYQETQYF
TGCAGTGCCATGACAGGGAGGTACCAAGAGACCCAGTACTTC
>many|TRBV6-1|TRBJ2-3|-
CASSETRIYDTQYF
TGTGCCAGCAGTGAAACAAGAATTTACGATACGCAGTATTTT
>many|TRBV5-5|TRBJ1-2|-
CASSFEGWQPYGYTF
TGTGCCAGCAGCTTCGAGGGTTGGCAGCCATATGGCTACACCTTC
>-|TRBV28|TRBJ1-6|-
CASSFWEGNSPLHF
TGTGCCAGCAGTTTTTGGGAGGGTAATTCACCCCTCCACTTT